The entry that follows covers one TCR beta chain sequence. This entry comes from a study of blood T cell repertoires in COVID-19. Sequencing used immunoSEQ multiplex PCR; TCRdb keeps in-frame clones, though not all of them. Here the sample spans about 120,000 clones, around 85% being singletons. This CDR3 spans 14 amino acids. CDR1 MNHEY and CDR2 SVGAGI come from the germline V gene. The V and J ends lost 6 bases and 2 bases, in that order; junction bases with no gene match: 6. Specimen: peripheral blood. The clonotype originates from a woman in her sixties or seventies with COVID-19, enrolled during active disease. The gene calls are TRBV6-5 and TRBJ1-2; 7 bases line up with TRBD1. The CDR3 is CASSPGQNNYGYTF. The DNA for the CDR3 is TGTGCCAGCAGCCCGGGACAGAACAACTATGGCTACACCTTC.